This TCR beta chain emerged from a study of shared clonotypes between healthy human individuals. At the level of the study: Per donor, three plates held CD4 naive cells, three held CD4 memory, two held CD8 naive and one held CD8 memory. Findings of the study overall: A limitation of the genetic and exposure-history diversity represented arose from few donors.

Germline V gene sequence: CDR1 SGHNT, CDR2 YYREEE (reference sequence). The CDR3 length is 12 residues. The V end lost 0 bases, the J end lost 2 bases, and 3 bases lay between the germline ends. At deep level, the assay was performed. Assay used: immunoSEQ multiplex PCR; TCRdb lists only in-frame clones, some missing. The table includes 650,000 to 800,000 clones, roughly 94% detected once. Positively selected for CCR7, the CD45RO-negative cells used as naive CD8 cells excluded terminally differentiated effector memory CD45RA+ cells. This clone was seen a few times. The antigen remains unidentified. The identical CDR3 is also encoded by other nucleotide sequences in the sample.

This receptor was identified in a man aged 30-40 years in good health. What was sequenced was naive CD8+ T cells sorted from blood. The genes are TRBV5-4 and TRBJ2-7; D unresolved. CDR3 amino acids: CASSLGAYEQYF. As DNA, the CDR3 is TGTGCCAGCAGCTTGGGAGCCTACGAGCAGTACTTC.